The 26 T cell receptor beta chains below come from one sample, sequenced in a study of T-cell memory formation after mild COVID-19. A single record per CDR3 protein comes from TCRdb applying MiXCR to the 5' RACE reads. The sample consists of 450,000 to 650,000 distinct CDR3 sequences, roughly 20% of them appearing once. The source material was PBMCs or a T cell subset sorted from them (not recorded which). These TCRs come from an adult woman who had mild COVID-19 (a few samples of this study predate the infection). Cell type and time point are not known.

This clonotype was recorded a few times. The J gene is TRBJ1-4, the V gene TRBV6-1, with D unclear. Looked up from germline, CDR1 is MNHNS and CDR2 is SASEGT. V dropped 4 bases and J dropped 7 bases, with 7 bases sitting between them. The length of the CDR3 is 12 residues. CDR3 region: CASSAYSEKLFF. For the CDR3, the DNA is TGTGCCAGCAGTGCATACAGTGAAAAACTGTTTTTT.

The sample holds a few counts of this clonotype. The chain uses TRBV5-1 and TRBJ2-3, with 7 bases that match TRBD2. Per the germline V gene, CDR1 is SGHRS and CDR2 is YFSETQ. This CDR3 region has 16 residues. The V segment lost 0 bases and the J segment 4 bases; nucleotides outside the gene matches: 8. The CDR3 loop is CASSLEAGVGADTQYF. The CDR3 DNA is TGCGCCAGCAGCTTGGAGGCGGGAGTGGGCGCAGATACGCAGTATTTT.

There are a few counts of this clonotype. The V call is TRBV5-1, the J call TRBJ2-7, with 12 bases fitting TRBD2. The CDR3 is made up of 14 amino acids. The V and J ends lost 4 bases and 4 bases, in that order; junction bases with no gene match: 3. Germline CDR1 SGHRS, CDR2 YFSETQ. CDR3 coding DNA: TGCGCCAGCAGCGTGACTAGCGGGAGTTACGAGCAGTACTTC. Translated: CASSVTSGSYEQYF.

The CDR3 here is CASSLTGTVQETQYF. The DNA for the CDR3 is TGTGCCAGCAGCTTAACGGGGACAGTACAAGAGACCCAGTACTTC. The genes are TRBV7-3 and TRBJ2-5, with 7 bases lining up with TRBD1. This CDR3 is built from 15 residues. V lost 0 bases and J lost 2; bases outside the gene matches: 3. Germline CDR1 reads SGHTA; CDR2 reads FQGTGA.

The genes are TRBV9 and TRBJ2-2, with 7 bases matching TRBD2. J was trimmed by 2 bases and V by 2 bases; bases with no gene match: 9. The CDR3 consists of 17 residues. CDR1 SGDLS and CDR2 YYNGEE come from the germline V gene. CDR3 amino acids: CASSVGTSVPNTGELFF. The CDR3 DNA follows: TGTGCCAGCAGCGTCGGCACTAGCGTCCCTAACACCGGGGAGCTGTTTTTT. The whole variable domain, remainder taken from reference TRBV9 and TRBJ2-2, is DSGVTQTPKHLITATGQRVTLRCSPRSGDLSVYWYQQSLDQGLQFLIQYYNGEERAKGNILERFSAQQFPDLHSELNLSSLELGDSALYFCASSVGTSVPNTGELFFGEGSRLTVL.

In regard to this clonotype: It is unclear where the CDR3 begins or ends on the DNA, so no DNA is shown, and the CDR3 is as TCRdb lists it. The chain has TRBV2 and TRBJ2-2; the listed D gene, TRBD2, was not tested against the DNA. CDR1 is SNHLY and CDR2 is FYNNEI in the germline V gene. The CDR3 is 13 amino acids long, termini counted. This CDR3 reads CASMKQGTGSCFF.

This chain uses TRBV27 with TRBJ2-7, with 11 bases identical to TRBD2. CDR3 length equals 18 residues. Germline CDR1 reads MNHEY; CDR2 reads SMNVEV (reference sequence). Trimming took 3 bases from V and 5 from J; bases not matched to a gene: 15. The CDR3 DNA follows: TGTGCCAGCAGTTTTTCAGTACCCACTAGCGGGAGAGTAGACGAGCAGTACTTC. It encodes CASSFSVPTSGRVDEQYF.

The chain combines TRBV7-3 with TRBJ2-7; no definite D call. The CDR3 runs to 13 residues. CDR1 is SGHTA, CDR2 FQGTGA, per germline. Trimming removed 5 bases at V and 3 bases at J, with 11 bases between. CDR3 DNA: TGTGCCAGCAGCCGGGCAGAAAGCTACGAGCAGTACTTC. It codes for CASSRAESYEQYF.

This clonotype was seen a handful of times. The chain carries TRBV6-2 or TRBV6-3 and TRBJ2-7; tentatively, D is TRBD1 or TRBD2 (5 bases each). The germline V gene encodes CDR1 MNHEY and CDR2 SVGEGT. V dropped 7 bases and J dropped 4 bases, with 14 bases sitting between them. The CDR3 contains 13 residues. The DNA for the CDR3 is TGTGCCAGCACCGAGGGGTGGACTTACGAGCAGTACTTC. Amino acid sequence: CASTEGWTYEQYF.

The table lists this clonotype with a few counts. The chain uses TRBV20-1 and TRBJ2-7; TRBD2 is a possible D gene (6 bases). Trimming took 3 bases from V and 2 from J, leaving 8 bases between them. CDR3 length equals 12 residues. Germline V lookup: CDR1 DFQATT, CDR2 SNEGSKA (reference sequence). CDR3 sequence reads: CSASGTAYEQYF. In DNA form, the CDR3 reads TGCAGTGCTAGTGGGACTGCCTACGAGCAGTACTTC.

Only a few counts were recorded for this clonotype. The CDR3 coding sequence is TGTGCCAGCAGCCCTAAGGAGAGCGGTGGCACAGATACGCAGTATTTT. Protein: CASSPKESGGTDTQYF. This chain links TRBV7-2 with TRBJ2-3, with a possible D match to TRBD2 (5 bases). CDR3 size: 16 residues. The ends were cut back, 5 bases at V and 1 base at J, with 16 bases in the middle. The germline gives CDR1 SGHTA, CDR2 FQGNSA.

CDR3 region: CASSVDRGLTEAFF. Written as DNA, the CDR3 is TGTGCCAGCAGTGTAGACAGGGGGCTTACTGAAGCTTTCTTT. The chain combines TRBV6-1 with TRBJ1-1; 10 bases map to TRBD1. The germline gives CDR1 MNHNS, CDR2 SASEGT. V dropped 4 bases and J dropped 5; count of bases not matched to a gene: 4. CDR3 length: 14 amino acids.

The genes are TRBV15 and TRBJ2-1; TRBD1 is a possible D gene (6 bases). V lost 1 base to trimming and J lost 6 bases, with 13 bases between them. This CDR3 has 15 residues. Germline V CDR1 and CDR2: LNHNV, YYDKDF (reference sequence). The CDR3 sequence is CATSRGINRANEQFF. The CDR3 DNA is TGTGCCACCAGCAGAGGGATAAACAGGGCCAATGAGCAGTTCTTC. The complete variable domain, with remaining parts taken from reference TRBV15 and TRBJ2-1, reads DAMVIQNPRYQVTQFGKPVTLSCSQTLNHNVMYWYQQKSSQAPKLLFHYYDKDFNNEADTPDNFQSRRPNTSFCFLDIRSPGLGDTAMYLCATSRGINRANEQFFGPGTRLTVL.

This rearrangement joins TRBV7-6 to TRBJ2-1, with 8 bases identical to TRBD2. The CDR3 consists of 16 residues. Germline CDR1 and CDR2: SGHVS and FNYEAQ. V shed 1 base, J shed 0 bases, and the junction held 2 bases outside the gene matches. The CDR3: CASSLGSGNSYNEQFF. CDR3 nucleotides: TGTGCCAGCAGCTTAGGTAGCGGGAACTCCTACAATGAGCAGTTCTTC. The full variable domain, with the rest looked up from reference TRBV7-6 and TRBJ2-1, is GAGVSQSPRYKVTKRGQDVALRCDPISGHVSLYWYRQALGQGPEFLTYFNYEAQQDKSGLPNDRFSAERPEGSISTLTIQRTEQRDSAMYRCASSLGSGNSYNEQFFGPGTRLTVL.

This clonotype was detected many times. This CDR3 is CSARDHLRDFYEQYF. The CDR3 bases are TGCAGTGCTAGAGATCATTTGCGGGACTTCTACGAGCAGTACTTC. The genes are TRBV20-1 and TRBJ2-7, with D possibly matching TRBD2 (6 bases). The CDR3 is 15 residues long. V lost 0 bases, J lost 3 bases, and 15 bases lay in between. Germline loops: CDR1 DFQATT, CDR2 SNEGSKA (reference sequence).

This clonotype has at least ten counts. The V gene is TRBV12-3 or TRBV12-4, the J gene TRBJ2-3, with TRBD1 matching 8 bases. V lost 4 bases and J lost 1; bases outside the gene matches: 1. This CDR3 is 14 amino acids long. The CDR3 DNA reads TGTGCCAGCAGTTGGGGACAGGGCACAGATACGCAGTATTTT. Amino acid sequence: CASSWGQGTDTQYF.

J is TRBJ1-1 and V is TRBV4-2, with unresolved D. Germline-derived CDR1 and CDR2 are LGHNA and YNFKEQ. This CDR3 comprises 16 residues. Trimming left V 0 bases short and J 0 bases short, with 11 bases between. The chain's CDR3 is CASSQDLWAVNTEAFF. In DNA form, the CDR3 reads TGTGCCAGCAGCCAAGATCTTTGGGCAGTGAACACTGAAGCTTTCTTT.

The rearrangement uses TRBV6-5 and TRBJ2-2; D is ambiguous. The germline V and J ends were trimmed by 5 bases and 1 base, with 5 bases remaining between them. CDR3 size: 13 residues. CDR1 MNHEY and CDR2 SVGAGI come from the germline V gene. The CDR3 DNA is TGTGCCAGCAGTCACCGGAACACCGGGGAGCTGTTTTTT. This encodes CASSHRNTGELFF.

For the CDR3, the DNA is TGTGCCAGCAGCTTAGGTCAGGGGAGGTTCTTC. It is translated as CASSLGQGRFF. The J gene is TRBJ2-1, the V gene TRBV3-1; a weak D match, TRBD1 (6 bases). V was clipped by 5 bases and J by 15 bases, with 14 bases between them. The V gene's germline CDR1 is LGHDT and CDR2 YNNKEL (reference sequence). The CDR3 is 11 residues long.

V is TRBV7-2 and J is TRBJ2-7, with 9 bases identical to TRBD1. The CDR3 runs 16 residues. CDR1 is SGHTA and CDR2 is FQGNSA in the germline V gene. Unmatched junction bases numbered 10, after V lost 5 bases and J lost 2 bases. The CDR3 DNA reads TGTGCCAGCAGCCCCAGTCCCGGGACAGGGCCCTACGAGCAGTACTTC. It is translated as CASSPSPGTGPYEQYF.

This clonotype has a handful of counts. The chain is built from TRBV7-2 and TRBJ2-1; D remains ambiguous. Per germline, CDR1 SGHTA and CDR2 FQGNSA. The CDR3 length is 15 residues. V dropped 4 bases and J dropped 0 bases, with 10 bases sitting between them. The CDR3 sequence is CASSSSVSSYNEQFF. The CDR3 bases are TGTGCCAGCAGCTCAAGCGTCAGCTCCTACAATGAGCAGTTCTTC. The full variable domain, its missing parts supplied by reference TRBV7-2 and TRBJ2-1, is GAGVSQSPSNKVTEKGKDVELRCDPISGHTALYWYRQSLGQGLEFLIYFQGNSAPDKSGLPSDRFSAERTGGSVSTLTIQRTQQEDSAVYLCASSSSVSSYNEQFFGPGTRLTVL.

The chain carries TRBV5-1 and TRBJ1-1; D is ambiguous. Germline CDR1 and CDR2: SGHRS and YFSETQ. V lost 4 bases and J 0 bases, leaving 13 bases between the germline ends. The CDR3 runs 15 residues. The CDR3 DNA sequence: TGCGCCAGCAGCCTTGCACCGAGCGTGAACACTGAAGCTTTCTTT. Translating it yields CASSLAPSVNTEAFF.

In this sample, this clonotype is medium-sized (0.01 to 0.1%). This chain uses TRBV7-8 with TRBJ2-7, with D uncertain. Trimming took 6 bases from V and 3 from J, leaving 6 bases between them. Per the germline V gene, CDR1 is SGHVS and CDR2 is FQNEAQ. This CDR3 has 11 residues. The CDR3 spells CASSSDYEQYF. In nucleotides, the CDR3 is TGTGCCAGCAGTTCAGACTACGAGCAGTACTTC.

The J gene is TRBJ1-1, the V gene TRBV9; D remains ambiguous. The length of the CDR3 is 15 residues. The V gene lost 0 bases and the J gene lost 2 bases, with 11 bases spanning the gap. CDR1 is SGDLS, CDR2 YYNGEE, per germline. The CDR3 coding sequence is TGTGCCAGCAGCGTAGCTGGCAGACGAAACACTGAAGCTTTCTTT. Its protein product is CASSVAGRRNTEAFF.

In its sample, this clonotype was seen a few times. The chain recombines TRBV11-2 with TRBJ2-1; D is undetermined. The germline V gene encodes CDR1 SGHAT and CDR2 FQNNGV. V was shortened by 5 bases and J by 9 bases, with 8 bases between the two germline ends. The CDR3 loop spans 11 amino acids. This CDR3 is CASSPGVEQFF. The CDR3, as DNA: TGTGCCAGCAGCCCTGGGGTTGAGCAGTTCTTC. The full variable domain, its missing parts supplied by reference TRBV11-2 and TRBJ2-1, is EAGVAQSPRYKIIEKRQSVAFWCNPISGHATLYWYQQILGQGPKLLIQFQNNGVVDDSQLPKDRFSAERLKGVDSTLKIQPAKLEDSAVYLCASSPGVEQFFGPGTRLTVL.

The sample holds a few counts of this clonotype. This chain connects TRBV11-3 to TRBJ2-5; D not certain. V lost 1 base, J lost 5 bases, and 20 bases lay in between. The CDR3 has 17 residues. Germline V gene lookup returns CDR1 SGHNT and CDR2 YENEEA. CDR3 sequence: CASSLGSLFPERETQYF. The DNA of the CDR3 is TGTGCCAGCAGCTTAGGAAGCCTGTTCCCCGAACGGGAGACCCAGTACTTC.